One and the same sample provided the 24 T cell receptor beta chains below, sequenced in a study of cytomegalovirus exposure and HLA in healthy donors. PCR primers comprised 60 Vbeta and 13 Jbeta primers. Using immunoSEQ multiplex PCR, the repertoire was profiled, and TCRdb retains in-frame clones only, with some absent. Of about 160,000 clones in the sample, 60% to 85% were seen once. Specimen: PBMCs. All receptors derive from a woman under 40 in good health and CMV-seronegative.

The gene calls are TRBV2 and TRBJ1-4; no clear D. With 2 bases removed from V and 2 bases from J, the gap between germline ends came to 12 bases. The CDR3 sequence is 16 residues long. In germline, CDR1 is SNHLY, CDR2 FYNNEI. CDR3 loop: CASSEIPPGTNEKLFF. The CDR3 DNA is TGTGCCAGCAGTGAAATCCCGCCAGGCACTAATGAAAAACTGTTTTTT.

This clone came up a few times. The V and J genes are TRBV29-1 and TRBJ2-1; maybe TRBD2 (5 bases). This CDR3 is 12 amino acids long. V was cut by 5 bases and J by 7 bases, with 12 bases left in between. Germline values: CDR1 SQVTM, CDR2 ANQGSEA. The CDR3 nucleotides read TGCAGCGTTCCTTGGACGGGGAATGAGCAGTTCTTC. Its protein product is CSVPWTGNEQFF.

The chain employs TRBV27 and TRBJ2-7; the match to TRBD2 covers 13 bases. The V gene's germline CDR1 is MNHEY and CDR2 SMNVEV (reference sequence). Unmatched junction bases numbered 4, after V lost 3 bases and J lost 2 bases. The CDR3 is 16 amino acids. CDR3 bases: TGTGCCAGCAGTTTGGTCGGGACTAGCGGGGCCTACGAGCAGTACTTC. Residues: CASSLVGTSGAYEQYF.

This chain links TRBV19 with TRBJ1-2; D ambiguous. There are 14 residues in the CDR3. Trimming left V 1 base short and J 8 bases short, with 14 bases between. The germline V gene encodes CDR1 LNHDA and CDR2 SQIVND (reference sequence). CDR3 residues: CASSIVSENWGYTF. For the CDR3, the DNA is TGTGCCAGTAGTATAGTCTCGGAGAATTGGGGCTACACCTTC.

The V and J genes are TRBV5-6 and TRBJ2-3; 8 bases match TRBD1. Germline V gene data show CDR1 as SGHDT and CDR2 as YYEEEE. The CDR3 totals 14 residues. V dropped 2 bases and J dropped 3; count of bases not matched to a gene: 2. CDR3 protein: CASSFRGPTDTQYF. For the CDR3, the DNA is TGTGCCAGCAGCTTCAGGGGGCCGACAGATACGCAGTATTTT.

The rearrangement uses TRBV25-1 and TRBJ1-2; weak D call: TRBD1 (6 bases). This CDR3 is 12 amino acids long. With 8 bases removed from V and 8 bases from J, the gap between germline ends came to 15 bases. Germline V CDR1 and CDR2: MGHDK, SYGVNS. This CDR3 reads CASEQGYRGYTF. Written as DNA, the CDR3 is TGTGCCAGCGAGCAGGGGTATAGGGGCTACACCTTC.

CDR3: CASTWDRGFNEQFF. The CDR3 DNA is TGTGCCAGCACATGGGACAGGGGTTTTAATGAGCAGTTCTTC. The J gene is TRBJ2-1, the V gene TRBV2; 10 nucleotides align to TRBD1. Germline CDR1 is SNHLY and CDR2 is FYNNEI. The CDR3 has 14 residues. J gave up 7 bases and V 7 bases, and 7 bases lay outside the gene matches.

A note on this clone: The same CDR3 also results from other DNA sequences found in this sample. CDR3 amino acids: CASSLGGGETQYF. Here the CDR3 DNA reads TGCGCCAGCAGCTTGGGAGGAGGAGAGACCCAGTACTTC. The chain carries TRBV5-1 and TRBJ2-5, with a tentative D call TRBD2 (5 bases). The CDR3 has 13 residues. Looked up from germline, CDR1 is SGHRS and CDR2 is YFSETQ. Trimming removed 0 bases at V and 4 bases at J, with 7 bases between.

The chain recombines TRBV5-1 with TRBJ2-3; no firm D call. This CDR3 region has 14 residues. Trimming left V 1 base short and J 2 bases short, with 8 bases between. CDR1 is SGHRS and CDR2 is YFSETQ in the germline V gene. The CDR3 spells CASSLSRSTDTQYF. The CDR3 DNA reads as TGCGCCAGCAGCTTGTCCAGATCCACAGATACGCAGTATTTT.

The genes are TRBV18 and TRBJ1-2; 7 bases fit TRBD1. Germline CDR1 reads KGHSH; CDR2 reads LQKENI. The V gene end was trimmed by 3 bases and the J gene end by 5 bases; junction bases not matched to a gene: 6. This CDR3 region has 14 residues. CDR3 DNA: TGTGCCAGCTCACCCGCGACAGGGTCGTATGGCTACACCTTC. This translates into CASSPATGSYGYTF.

The genes are TRBV11-2 and TRBJ1-3, with D possibly being TRBD1 (5 bases). This CDR3 contains 14 residues. The germline V gene encodes CDR1 SGHAT and CDR2 FQNNGV. V gave up 1 base and J gave up 6 bases, with 10 bases separating them. This chain's CDR3 is CASSLVGGENTIYF. The CDR3 nucleotides are TGTGCCAGCAGCTTAGTAGGAGGGGAAAACACCATATATTTT.

Worth noting for this clone: In this CDR3 the conserved last residue, phenylalanine or tryptophan, is missing, so a read error is likely. It is unclear where the CDR3 begins or ends on the DNA, so no DNA is shown, and the CDR3 is as TCRdb lists it. The V and J genes are TRBV28 and TRBJ1-2; the D call of TRBD1 is as the table states it, not checked on the DNA. Germline V lookup: CDR1 MDHEN, CDR2 SYDVKM. Counting both end residues, the CDR3 totals 15 amino acids. CDR3 residues: CASSLRQGARWLKKA.

The gene calls are TRBV14 and TRBJ2-3, with D possibly matching TRBD1 (5 bases). Germline values: CDR1 SGHDN, CDR2 FVKESK. V gave up 4 bases and J gave up 5 bases, with 10 bases separating them. This CDR3 is 13 amino acids long. The CDR3 spells CASSRQPVDTQYF. The CDR3 region has the DNA TGTGCCAGCAGCCGACAGCCAGTAGATACGCAGTATTTT.

The chain employs TRBV5-1 and TRBJ2-2; 11 positions match TRBD2. CDR1 and CDR2 from the germline V gene are SGHRS and YFSETQ. The V gene end was trimmed by 5 bases and the J gene end by 5 bases; junction bases not matched to a gene: 8. This CDR3 spans 16 amino acids. Written as DNA, the CDR3 is TGCGCCAGCAGTTTACTAGCGGGGGCTAATACCGGGGAGCTGTTTTTT. This gives the protein CASSLLAGANTGELFF.

This clone has only one observation. This chain links TRBV4-1 with TRBJ1-1; D not certain. V lost 6 bases and J 1 base, leaving 12 bases between the germline ends. CDR3 length: 14 residues. CDR1 MGHRA and CDR2 YSYEKL come from the germline V gene. Here the CDR3 reads CASSREGGNTEAFF. In DNA form, the CDR3 reads TGCGCCAGCAGTCGTGAGGGCGGGAACACTGAAGCTTTCTTT.

The V and J genes are TRBV11-3 and TRBJ2-2; 8 positions match TRBD1. This CDR3 contains 15 residues. CDR1 and CDR2 from the germline V gene are SGHNT and YENEEA. The V and J ends lost 5 bases and 3 bases, in that order; junction bases with no gene match: 5. CDR3 nucleotide sequence: TGTGCCAGCAGCCCGGGGACAGGACACACCGGGGAGCTGTTTTTT. Protein: CASSPGTGHTGELFF.

This clone was seen just once. This chain uses TRBV9 with TRBJ2-3, with 11 positions matching TRBD2. Germline-derived CDR1 and CDR2 are SGDLS and YYNGEE. The CDR3 is 18 residues long. The V gene end was trimmed by 3 bases and the J gene end by 2 bases; junction bases not matched to a gene: 11. The chain's CDR3 is CASSGSPRLAGHTDTQYF. CDR3 DNA sequence: TGTGCCAGCAGCGGCTCCCCAAGACTAGCGGGGCACACAGATACGCAGTATTTT.

The J gene is TRBJ2-1, the V gene TRBV4-1; 8 bases map to TRBD2. The CDR3 spans 16 residues. Germline loops: CDR1 MGHRA, CDR2 YSYEKL. The V segment lost 0 bases and the J segment 2 bases; nucleotides outside the gene matches: 3. The CDR3 loop reads CASSQDLTSAYNEQFF. DNA for the CDR3: TGCGCCAGCAGCCAAGATTTGACTAGCGCCTACAATGAGCAGTTCTTC.

The gene calls are TRBV2 and TRBJ2-4, with D unresolved. The CDR3 length is 19 residues. V lost 2 bases and J 1 base, leaving 21 bases between the germline ends. Germline CDR1 is SNHLY and CDR2 is FYNNEI. In DNA, the CDR3 is TGTGCCAGCAGTGAAATTCGGGTTTTGGGTACTGCGGCCAAAAACATTCAGTACTTC. Protein: CASSEIRVLGTAAKNIQYF.

The V gene is TRBV2, the J gene TRBJ2-3; TRBD2 aligns across 9 bases. V lost 8 bases to trimming and J lost 6 bases; unmatched junction nucleotides: 12. Germline assignment: CDR1 SNHLY and CDR2 FYNNEI. This CDR3 comprises 15 residues. The CDR3 sequence: CASFSLAGPEDTQYF. In DNA form, the CDR3 reads TGTGCCAGCTTCAGCCTAGCGGGGCCTGAGGATACGCAGTATTTT.

This sequence joins TRBV18 and TRBJ2-7, with TRBD2 matching over 8 bases. Unmatched junction bases numbered 14, after V lost 7 bases and J lost 3 bases. The CDR3 has 16 amino acids. Germline values: CDR1 KGHSH, CDR2 LQKENI. In DNA, the CDR3 is TGTGCCAGCTTTAAGACAGGCGGGGGGTTATACTACGAGCAGTACTTC. Encoded protein: CASFKTGGGLYYEQYF.

The chain carries TRBV10-3 and TRBJ1-3; 7 nucleotides match TRBD1. CDR3 size: 13 residues. With V trimmed by 11 bases and J by 3 bases, 7 bases remained unmatched. CDR1 and CDR2 from the germline V gene are ENHRY and SYGVKD. The CDR3 DNA sequence: TGTGCCGCCACAGGGGTTGGTGGAAACACCATATATTTT. Amino acids: CAATGVGGNTIYF.

V and J are TRBV30 and TRBJ1-6; 7 nucleotides agree with TRBD1. The V segment lost 5 bases and the J segment 12 bases; nucleotides outside the gene matches: 7. The CDR3 has 12 residues. The germline gives CDR1 GTSNPN, CDR2 SVGIG (reference sequence). The CDR3 DNA sequence: TGTGCCTGGCGGGGGACAGCCTTACCCCTCCACTTT. It specifies CAWRGTALPLHF.

The rearrangement uses TRBV5-1 and TRBJ1-1, with D perhaps TRBD1 (5 bases). Germline V lookup: CDR1 SGHRS, CDR2 YFSETQ. The ends were cut back, 1 base at V and 5 bases at J, with 12 bases in the middle. The CDR3 sequence is 14 residues long. CDR3 sequence: CASSLSGGLTEAFF. The CDR3 nucleotides read TGCGCCAGCAGCTTGTCTGGGGGGTTGACTGAAGCTTTCTTT.